A selection of T cell receptor beta chains follows, all from one sample in a study of blood T cell repertoires in COVID-19. The method was immunoSEQ multiplex PCR; TCRdb's version includes in-frame clones alone and lacks a portion of them. This sample yields more than 200,000 clones, of which around 80% are seen a single time; around 4.7% belongs to the top ten. Sequencing was done on a sample of PBMCs or T cells enriched from blood (not recorded which). The receptors derive from a man aged 25-45 years with acute COVID-19. Each CDR3 is given with its conserved first and last residue. The D gene is left open where the match is weak. For some rows the clone size is stated as once, few or many, or as a class when expanded; others skip it.

>TRBJ2-7|TRBV9|-|-
TGTGCCAGCAGCGTAGGTGACAACTCCTACGAGCAGTACTTC
CASSVGDNSYEQYF
>TRBJ1-2|TRBV10-2|few|-
TGCGCCAGCAGTGAGATTCGTTCGGCGGGCGGGTATGGCTACACCTTC
CASSEIRSAGGYGYTF
>TRBJ2-7|TRBV6-5|-|TRBD1
TGTGCCAGCAGGCTCACAGGGGGTATTAAGCAGTACTTC
CASRLTGGIKQYF
>TRBJ1-1|TRBV11-2|-|-
-
CASSVGFFGRVGTEAFF
>TRBJ2-5|TRBV9|-|TRBD2
TGTGCCAGCAGCGCCCGCCGGGAGGGAGAGACCCAGTACTTC
CASSARREGETQYF
>TRBJ2-5|TRBV19|-|-
TGTGCCAGTAGTATCCCAGGGGTCCAAGAGACCCAGTACTTC
CASSIPGVQETQYF
>TRBJ2-7|TRBV7-9|-|-
TGTGCCGCCGGGGGACAGCGCTACGAGCAGTACTTC
CAAGGQRYEQYF
>TRBJ1-4|TRBV28|few|TRBD1
TGTGCCAGCGGGACAGGCCAACCTACTAATGAAAAACTGTTTTTT
CASGTGQPTNEKLFF
>TRBJ1-1|TRBV11-2|-|TRBD1
TGTGCCAGCAGCTTCCGGACAGGGGAAGCTTTCTTT
CASSFRTGEAFF
>TRBJ1-2|TRBV9|-|-
TGTGCCAGCAGCGTAGCAGAAGGGGCCGGCTATGGCTACACCTTC
CASSVAEGAGYGYTF
>TRBJ1-2|TRBV2|-|-
TGTGCCAGCAGTGGGTTGGGGGCACGTGGCTACACCTTC
CASSGLGARGYTF
>TRBJ1-4|TRBV5-1|-|-
TGCGCCAGCAGCTTGGGGAGTGTACAGGGTGAAAAACTGTTTTTT
CASSLGSVQGEKLFF
>TRBJ2-1|TRBV3-1/TRBV3-2|once|TRBD2
TGTGCCAGCAGCTTATTAGCGGGGGGGCCCTACAATGAGCAGTTCTTC
CASSLLAGGPYNEQFF
>TRBJ1-2|TRBV30|once|-
TGTGCCTGGAGTAGTTTAGGGGGCTATGGCTACACCTTC
CAWSSLGGYGYTF
>TRBJ2-1|TRBV6-4|few|-
TGTGCCAGCAGTGACCGAGGGAGCGATGAGCAGTTCTTC
CASSDRGSDEQFF
>TRBJ1-2|TRBV5-1|once|-
TGCGCCAGCAGCCTTACAGGGATGAATGGCTACACCTTC
CASSLTGMNGYTF
>TRBJ1-3|TRBV3-1/TRBV3-2|-|-
TGTGCCAGCAGCCAAGGAGTAAACGCTGGAAACACCATATATTTT
CASSQGVNAGNTIYF
>TRBJ2-7|TRBV11-2|-|TRBD1
TGTGCCAGCACCTCGAGACAGGGCTATTACGAGCAGTACTTC
CASTSRQGYYEQYF
>TRBJ2-2|TRBV2|-|-
TGTGCCAGCACCCGACTTTCCGCAGCGAACACCGGGGAGCTGTTTTTT
CASTRLSAANTGELFF
>TRBJ1-1|TRBV18|few|-
TGTGCCAGCTCACAGGACAGCATTTCCTCGGAAGCTTTCTTT
CASSQDSISSEAFF
>TRBJ1-2|TRBV2|-|-
TGTGCCAGCCGGGACTATGGCTACACCTTC
CASRDYGYTF
>TRBJ1-1|TRBV7-3|-|TRBD1
TGTGCCAGCAGCTCTGGACAGGGAAGAATGAACACTGAAGCTTTCTTT
CASSSGQGRMNTEAFF
>TRBJ1-3|TRBV9|-|TRBD1
TGTGCCAGCAGCGCTAGGACAGGGACTGGAAACACCATATATTTT
CASSARTGTGNTIYF
>TRBJ2-1|TRBV5-5|-|-
TGTGCCAGCAGCTTGACAGCTTACAATGAGCAGTTCTTC
CASSLTAYNEQFF
>TRBJ1-1|TRBV10-3|-|-
TGTGCCATCAGTGAGGCGTGGCGGAGCGGGATGGGAGACACTGAAGCTTTCTTT
CAISEAWRSGMGDTEAFF